A selection of T cell receptor beta chains follows, all from one sample in a study of T cell responses to AZD1222 COVID-19 vaccine. The method was immunoSEQ multiplex PCR; TCRdb's version includes in-frame clones alone and lacks a portion of them. The sample lists 56,000 or so clones; around 85% were seen once. Source: peripheral blood, taken on day 0 of AZD1222 vaccination. Source of these receptors: an adult in good health. The conserved cysteine and the conserved F or W are not part of the CDR3 here. Fields, in order: clone size, V gene, D gene, J gene, CDR3 protein. D genes are given only for firm matches. Size values are once, few and many counts, or a class for expanded clones, and some rows have none.

size: medium-sized; V: TRBV28; D: -; J: TRBJ1-1; CDR3: ASRPGGSYTEAF
size: -; V: TRBV28; D: -; J: TRBJ1-5; CDR3: ASSSPGNSNQPQH
size: -; V: TRBV28; D: TRBD1; J: TRBJ1-5; CDR3: ASTNRGLNSNQPQH
size: -; V: TRBV12-2; D: -; J: TRBJ2-5; CDR3: ASRLVKRDNQTGAQETQY
size: -; V: TRBV5-1; D: -; J: TRBJ2-7; CDR3: ASSPRGPTYEQY
size: -; V: TRBV10-1; D: TRBD2; J: TRBJ2-6; CDR3: ASSESVGGASGANVLT
size: -; V: TRBV27; D: -; J: TRBJ1-5; CDR3: ASTGGRNQPQH
size: -; V: TRBV9; D: -; J: TRBJ2-7; CDR3: ASSVDPARRAYEQY
size: -; V: TRBV7-8; D: -; J: TRBJ2-7; CDR3: ASSSTVGTYEQY
size: once; V: TRBV10-3; D: -; J: TRBJ1-2; CDR3: AISESGLDGYYGYT
size: -; V: TRBV28; D: -; J: TRBJ1-1; CDR3: ASSSWTVMNTEAF
size: once; V: TRBV27; D: TRBD1; J: TRBJ2-7; CDR3: ASSLLNLPGQGKSEQY
size: -; V: TRBV5-1; D: -; J: TRBJ2-3; CDR3: ASGGPTDTQY
size: -; V: TRBV18; D: -; J: TRBJ1-1; CDR3: ASSPTRMNTEAF
size: -; V: TRBV5-1; D: -; J: TRBJ1-1; CDR3: ASSGGSWTEAF
size: once; V: TRBV24-1; D: TRBD1; J: TRBJ2-1; CDR3: ATSDRQGRGNEQF
size: -; V: TRBV18; D: -; J: TRBJ2-1; CDR3: AGGTIPNEQF
size: -; V: TRBV2; D: -; J: TRBJ1-2; CDR3: ASSREALRGYT
size: -; V: TRBV10-1; D: -; J: TRBJ1-2; CDR3: ASIVWGNYGYT
size: medium-sized; V: TRBV28; D: -; J: TRBJ1-4; CDR3: ASSSEKLF
size: -; V: TRBV7-8; D: -; J: TRBJ2-3; CDR3: ASSSQQGADTQY
size: -; V: TRBV7-2; D: TRBD1; J: TRBJ1-4; CDR3: ASSLPQGAVEKLF
size: -; V: TRBV7-9; D: TRBD2; J: TRBJ2-7; CDR3: ASSSGLGSSYEQY
size: -; V: TRBV2; D: TRBD2; J: TRBJ2-5; CDR3: ASSPILRGGIKKETQY
size: -; V: TRBV9; D: -; J: TRBJ2-3; CDR3: ASNRDHTDTQY
size: once; V: TRBV4-1; D: -; J: TRBJ2-2; CDR3: ASSQVVGQGVDTGELF
size: -; V: TRBV3-1/TRBV3-2; D: -; J: TRBJ1-4; CDR3: ASRSGLTTNEKLF
size: -; V: TRBV28; D: -; J: TRBJ1-3; CDR3: ASSFGPMYTIY
size: -; V: TRBV4-2; D: -; J: TRBJ2-6; CDR3: ASSPGQGTSSGANVLT
size: -; V: TRBV28; D: TRBD2; J: TRBJ2-1; CDR3: ASTPLAGASYNEQF
size: -; V: TRBV11-2; D: -; J: TRBJ1-4; CDR3: ASSFPLFHTPATNEKLF
size: -; V: TRBV27; D: -; J: TRBJ1-2; CDR3: ASSGKSLYGYT
size: -; V: TRBV13; D: -; J: TRBJ2-3; CDR3: ASSPNPSDTSSTDTQY
size: once; V: TRBV4-1; D: TRBD2; J: TRBJ2-7; CDR3: ASSQVPGGAYEQY
size: -; V: TRBV19; D: -; J: TRBJ1-5; CDR3: ASSPRGRREDSNQPQH
size: once; V: TRBV10-2; D: TRBD2; J: TRBJ2-3; CDR3: ASSEPAGNTDTQY
size: -; V: TRBV19; D: -; J: TRBJ1-6; CDR3: ASSFKGTYSPLH
size: -; V: TRBV9; D: -; J: TRBJ2-7; CDR3: ASSEGIQYDEQY
size: -; V: TRBV5-1; D: -; J: TRBJ2-5; CDR3: ASSLEGGWETQY
size: -; V: TRBV25-1; D: -; J: TRBJ2-2; CDR3: ASSEGFGQNTGELF
size: once; V: TRBV5-6; D: TRBD1; J: TRBJ2-5; CDR3: ASSRMRGQQETQY
size: -; V: TRBV6-1; D: TRBD1; J: TRBJ1-1; CDR3: ASSEWYRGSTEAF
size: -; V: TRBV28; D: -; J: TRBJ1-6; CDR3: ASSLDPGPNYNSPLH
size: -; V: TRBV6-5; D: TRBD1; J: TRBJ1-2; CDR3: ATQGQGTSGGYT
size: -; V: TRBV18; D: -; J: TRBJ1-5; CDR3: ASSPAEYQPQH
size: -; V: TRBV5-1; D: -; J: TRBJ1-1; CDR3: ASSLVVNTEAF
size: -; V: TRBV28; D: -; J: TRBJ2-7; CDR3: ASSLTYRGGEQY
size: -; V: TRBV11-2; D: TRBD1; J: TRBJ1-6; CDR3: ASSFSGQGPNSPLH
size: -; V: TRBV5-1; D: -; J: TRBJ1-2; CDR3: ASSPQGHNYGYT
size: -; V: TRBV7-8; D: -; J: TRBJ2-3; CDR3: ASSLVDRRDTQY
size: -; V: TRBV28; D: TRBD1; J: TRBJ2-3; CDR3: ASTRGANRGTDTQY
size: -; V: TRBV10-3; D: -; J: TRBJ2-2; CDR3: AISKDTGELF
size: once; V: TRBV7-9; D: -; J: TRBJ1-2; CDR3: ASSSPTGGYT
size: -; V: TRBV6-5; D: -; J: TRBJ1-5; CDR3: ASRGKSNQPQH
size: -; V: TRBV7-8; D: -; J: TRBJ2-2; CDR3: ASSTGGRVTTGELF